A single sample is the source of the 2 T cell receptor beta chains below, sequenced in a study of shared clonotypes between healthy human individuals. Sequenced by immunoSEQ multiplex PCR; TCRdb stores in-frame clones only, minus some. This sample carries fewer than 600,000 clones, 70% to 80% of them seen once, and the ten largest clones take about 11%. The sequenced sample was PBMCs. The receptor source for this set is a woman in her thirties or forties in good health. Some clones in this sample may be carry-over from other donors' samples.

On this clone itself: This likely reflects a read error, since a far larger clone is one base away. This chain connects TRBV2 to TRBJ2-2; D remains ambiguous. Germline CDR1 reads SNHLY; CDR2 reads FYNNEI. CDR3 length: 15 residues. V dropped 3 bases and J dropped 3 bases, with 11 bases sitting between them. CDR3 DNA sequence: TGTGCCAGCAGTGAGGCGGAACCGGACACCGGGGAGCTGTTTTTT. Amino acids: CASSEAEPDTGELFF.

The chain uses TRBV18 and TRBJ2-1; no definite D call. This CDR3 spans 14 amino acids. V was trimmed by 3 bases and J by 3 bases, leaving 9 bases between them. Germline assignment: CDR1 KGHSH and CDR2 LQKENI. The CDR3 DNA reads TGTGCCAGCTCACCCGAAGTCTTCTACAATGAGCAGTTCTTC. Encoded protein: CASSPEVFYNEQFF. The entire variable domain, with the rest obtained from reference TRBV18 and TRBJ2-1, is as follows: NAGVMQNPRHLVRRRGQEARLRCSPMKGHSHVYWYRQLPEEGLKFMVYLQKENIIDESGMPKERFSAEFPKEGPSILRIQQVVRGDSAAYFCASSPEVFYNEQFFGPGTRLTVL.